This T cell receptor (beta chain) comes out of a study of regulatory dendritic cells for organ transplantation. The repertoire was sequenced with immunoSEQ multiplex PCR; TCRdb's copy has only in-frame clones and lacks some. The sample includes 20,000 to 25,000 clones, 74% of them seen just once. J lost 0 bases, V lost 2 bases, and 3 bases had no gene match. This CDR3 has 15 amino acids. Per germline, CDR1 MNHNY and CDR2 SVGAGI (reference sequence). Overall study results and limits: Memory CD8+ clonal expansion seemed more limited with regulatory than mature dendritic cells.

A word on this clone: Its cognate antigen is unknown.

FACS sorted CD4+ or CD8+ T cells into CD45RA+ naive and CD45RO+ memory. The chain links TRBV6-6 to TRBJ2-5; TRBD1 matches 7 bases. The clonotype originates from a human donor in good health. Sequencing used memory CD4+ T cells from blood. Subset defined: CD45RO+ memory T cells. DNA of the CDR3: TGTGCCAGCAGTTACCATGGACAGGACCAAGAGACCCAGTACTTC. Its protein is CASSYHGQDQETQYF.